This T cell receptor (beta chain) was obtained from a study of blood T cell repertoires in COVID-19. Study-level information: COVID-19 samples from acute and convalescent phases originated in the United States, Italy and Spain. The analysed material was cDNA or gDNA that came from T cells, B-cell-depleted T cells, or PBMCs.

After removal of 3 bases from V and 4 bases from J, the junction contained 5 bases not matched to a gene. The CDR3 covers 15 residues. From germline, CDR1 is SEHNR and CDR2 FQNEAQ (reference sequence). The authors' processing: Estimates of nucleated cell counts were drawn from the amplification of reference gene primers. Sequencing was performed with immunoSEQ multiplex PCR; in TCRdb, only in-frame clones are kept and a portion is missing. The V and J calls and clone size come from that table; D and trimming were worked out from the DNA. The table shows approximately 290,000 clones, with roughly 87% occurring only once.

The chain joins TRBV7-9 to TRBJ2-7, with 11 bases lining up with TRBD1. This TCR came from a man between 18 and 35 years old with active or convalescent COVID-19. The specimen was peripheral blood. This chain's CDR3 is CASSLDRGPRYEQYF. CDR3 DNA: TGTGCCAGCAGCTTGGACAGGGGGCCGCGGTACGAGCAGTACTTC. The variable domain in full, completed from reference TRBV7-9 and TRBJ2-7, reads DTGVSQNPRHKITKRGQNVTFRCDPISEHNRLYWYRQTLGQGPEFLTYFQNEAQLEKSRLLSDRFSAERPKGSFSTLEIQRTEQGDSAMYLCASSLDRGPRYEQYFGPGTRLTVT.